The 9 T cell receptor beta chains presented below share a single source sample, sequenced in a study of OX40 agonist ivuxolimab in advanced cancers. The repertoire was sequenced with immunoSEQ multiplex PCR; TCRdb's copy has only in-frame clones and lacks some. The sample carries some 96,000 clones, roughly 90% recorded once. The sample in question was CD4+ or CD8+ T cells sorted from blood, obtained in a trial of the OX40 agonist ivuxolimab. The source of these receptors is an adult with an advanced solid tumor such as melanoma, head and neck, liver or kidney cancer.

The chain is built from TRBV6-1 and TRBJ2-5; TRBD2 matches 8 bases. This CDR3 is 14 amino acids long. The V and J ends lost 6 bases and 2 bases, in that order; junction bases with no gene match: 5. Germline loops: CDR1 MNHNS, CDR2 SASEGT. The CDR3 sequence is CASSSGGLQETQYF. For the CDR3, the DNA is TGTGCCAGCAGCAGCGGGGGTTTACAAGAGACCCAGTACTTC.

This chain connects TRBV9 to TRBJ2-1; maybe TRBD2 (6 bases). This CDR3 spans 18 amino acids. Germline assignment: CDR1 SGDLS and CDR2 YYNGEE. The V and J ends lost 0 bases and 2 bases respectively, with 18 bases between them. The DNA of the CDR3 is TGTGCCAGCAGCGTAGCGGGCCAGGGCGGGGCAACCTACAATGAGCAGTTCTTC. Translated: CASSVAGQGGATYNEQFF.

The V and J genes are TRBV28 and TRBJ1-4, with 7 bases lining up with TRBD1. This CDR3 has 14 residues. Per the germline V gene, CDR1 is MDHEN and CDR2 is SYDVKM. Trimming at V came to 5 bases and at J to 10 bases, leaving 10 bases not matched to a gene. DNA of the CDR3: TGTGCCAGCAGTCGGGACAGTGTCTCTCGAAAACTGTTTTTT. It encodes CASSRDSVSRKLFF. The full variable domain, rest sourced from reference TRBV28 and TRBJ1-4, is DVKVTQSSRYLVKRTGEKVFLECVQDMDHENMFWYRQDPGLGLRLIYFSYDVKMKEKGDIPEGYSVSREKKERFSLILESASTNQTSMYLCASSRDSVSRKLFFGSGTQLSVL.

This sequence joins TRBV29-1 and TRBJ1-2; 12 bases fit TRBD1. This CDR3 spans 13 amino acids. Trimming removed 3 bases from V and 6 bases from J; junction bases left unmatched: 2. Germline V gene data show CDR1 as SQVTM and CDR2 as ANQGSEA. The CDR3 sequence: CSVEGQGADGYTF. CDR3 bases: TGCAGCGTTGAGGGACAGGGGGCGGATGGCTACACCTTC.

The chain joins TRBV9 to TRBJ1-1; tentatively, D is TRBD1 (5 bases). Germline assignment: CDR1 SGDLS and CDR2 YYNGEE. This CDR3 region has 16 residues. Deletions cut 4 bases from V and 0 bases from J, with 16 bases between. CDR3 sequence (DNA): TGTGCCAGCAGCTCAGGGAGTTCCAGGCTGAACACTGAAGCTTTCTTT. Protein sequence: CASSSGSSRLNTEAFF.

The chain has TRBV7-2 and TRBJ1-1; D unresolved. This CDR3 contains 12 residues. Looked up from germline, CDR1 is SGHTA and CDR2 is FQGNSA. Between the trimmed V and J ends, which lost 3 bases and 2 bases, there was a span of 4 bases. The CDR3 region has the DNA TGTGCCAGCAGCTTTTACAACACTGAAGCTTTCTTT. This encodes CASSFYNTEAFF.

The J gene is TRBJ2-5, the V gene TRBV2; D gene ambiguous. V lost 6 bases and J lost 7, with 21 bases in between. There are 15 residues in the CDR3. The germline V gene encodes CDR1 SNHLY and CDR2 FYNNEI. CDR3 nucleotide sequence: TGTGCCAGCAGAGAAAATTCCGGGTCAGCCTTGACCCAGTACTTC. As protein: CASRENSGSALTQYF.

This clone was seen a few times. V is TRBV28 and J is TRBJ2-1, with a weak D call TRBD2 (6 bases). There are 15 residues in the CDR3. V was trimmed by 6 bases and J by 8 bases, leaving 20 bases between them. Germline-derived CDR1 and CDR2 are MDHEN and SYDVKM. The DNA of the CDR3 is TGTGCCAGCAGCTTGGAGGGGCGTCTCGGGTATGAGCAGTTCTTC. This codes for CASSLEGRLGYEQFF.

The chain carries TRBV7-8 and TRBJ1-1; 7 bases are shared with TRBD1. The CDR3 length is 13 residues. V lost 6 bases and J lost 0; bases outside the gene matches: 1. Germline V gene lookup returns CDR1 SGHVS and CDR2 FQNEAQ. The CDR3 reads CASSRGLNTEAFF. In DNA, the CDR3 is TGTGCCAGCAGTAGGGGGCTGAACACTGAAGCTTTCTTT.